This TCR beta chain derives from a study of CD8 T cells in Susac syndrome. With random hexamers, reverse transcription was performed on roughly 0.45 to 1 ug of RNA. Amplification of TCR beta CDR3 across 54 Vbeta and 13 Jbeta was performed with immunoSEQ multiplex PCR. Using its own MiXCR run on the immunoSEQ multiplex PCR reads, TCRdb lists one record per CDR3 protein. The sample holds approximately 210,000 distinct CDR3 sequences, approximately 94% seen once. CDR1 is SGHDT, CDR2 YYEEEE, per germline. The ends were cut back, 3 bases at V and 0 bases at J, with 22 bases in the middle. CDR3 length: 18 amino acids.

This receptor was taken from a human donor with Susac syndrome. The rearrangement uses TRBV5-6 and TRBJ2-7, with D tentatively TRBD2 (6 bases). The source material was CD4+ T cells from PBMCs. CDR3 bases: TGTGCCAGCAGCTCCAGAGGGACTCTAGGAGCCCTCTCCTACGAGCAGTACTTC. Its translation: CASSSRGTLGALSYEQYF.